The 25 T cell receptor beta chains in this list originate from one sample, sequenced in a study of blood T cell repertoires in COVID-19. The method was immunoSEQ multiplex PCR; TCRdb's version includes in-frame clones alone and lacks a portion of them. Of approximately 250,000 clones in the sample, roughly 88% were seen once. The material sequenced was peripheral blood. These receptors were obtained from a woman between 40 and 55 years old who had recovered from COVID-19.

V gene TRBV15 combines with J gene TRBJ2-2; maybe TRBD1 (5 bases). Germline V gene lookup returns CDR1 LNHNV and CDR2 YYDKDF (reference sequence). CDR3 length: 13 residues. Trimming pared 0 bases from V and 9 bases from J, leaving 8 bases between. CDR3 bases: TGTGCCACCAGCAGAGACCAGGGAAGGGAGCTGTTTTTT. This gives the protein CATSRDQGRELFF.

The rearrangement joins TRBV9 to TRBJ1-2; 8 bases line up with TRBD1. CDR3 size: 13 residues. The J segment lost 7 bases and the V segment lost 2 bases, leaving 4 bases of the junction unmatched. In germline, CDR1 is SGDLS, CDR2 YYNGEE. Written as DNA, the CDR3 is TGTGCCAGCAGCGTGCGACAGGGGTCTGGCTACACCTTC. Translated: CASSVRQGSGYTF.

The chain uses TRBV19 and TRBJ2-1; D possibly corresponds to TRBD1 (7 bases). V was clipped by 7 bases and J by 9 bases, with 19 bases between them. The CDR3 has 14 amino acids. Looked up from germline, CDR1 is LNHDA and CDR2 is SQIVND (reference sequence). In nucleotides, the CDR3 is TGTGCCAGTACCTCGGAGGGGGCGCTGGGTGAGCAGTTCTTC. Translation: CASTSEGALGEQFF.

The gene calls are TRBV6-2 or TRBV6-3 and TRBJ2-1; 10 positions match TRBD2. Germline V lookup: CDR1 MNHEY, CDR2 SVGEGT. Trimming cost V 3 bases and J 3 bases; bases outside gene matches: 14. The length of the CDR3 is 19 residues. CDR3: CASSYDVGLAGDIYNEQFF. In nucleotides, the CDR3 is TGTGCCAGCAGTTATGATGTTGGCCTAGCGGGGGATATCTACAATGAGCAGTTCTTC.

This rearrangement joins TRBV19 to TRBJ2-5; D may be TRBD1 (6 bases). The CDR3 totals 15 residues. The V and J ends lost 5 bases and 0 bases respectively, with 13 bases between them. The germline V gene has CDR1 LNHDA and CDR2 SQIVND (reference sequence). The CDR3 loop reads CASSVYGQYQETQYF. CDR3 DNA: TGTGCCAGTAGTGTATACGGACAGTACCAAGAGACCCAGTACTTC.

The chain recombines TRBV4-1 with TRBJ2-1; tentative D call: TRBD1 (5 bases). The CDR3 runs 16 residues. The V end was cut by 1 base, the J end by 7 bases, with 17 bases between. CDR1 is MGHRA, CDR2 YSYEKL, per germline. CDR3 sequence (DNA): TGCGCCAGCAGCCAAGCCCAGGGTCTTGGTAGGAATGAGCAGTTCTTC. It codes for CASSQAQGLGRNEQFF.

This chain connects TRBV19 to TRBJ2-5; D unresolved. The germline V gene has CDR1 LNHDA and CDR2 SQIVND (reference sequence). The CDR3 contains 14 residues. Deletions cut 5 bases from V and 2 bases from J, with 12 bases between. CDR3 nucleotide sequence: TGTGCCAGTAGTCGGGTGCCGGAACAAGAGACCCAGTACTTC. Its protein is CASSRVPEQETQYF.

This rearrangement joins TRBV18 to TRBJ1-1, with D possibly matching TRBD1 (6 bases). The CDR3 is 16 amino acids. Germline V gene data show CDR1 as KGHSH and CDR2 as LQKENI. V lost 5 bases to trimming and J lost 1 base, with 17 bases between them. The CDR3 loop reads CASSGFQGSQNTEAFF. The CDR3 DNA reads as TGTGCCAGCTCAGGTTTCCAGGGGTCCCAGAACACTGAAGCTTTCTTT.

The chain uses TRBV3-1 (or the pseudogene TRBV3-2) and TRBJ2-7; possible D gene TRBD1, 5 bases. This CDR3 region has 15 residues. Trimming took off 3 bases at V and 6 bases at J, with 18 bases between the two ends. CDR1 and CDR2 from the germline V gene are LGHDT and YNNKEL (reference sequence). The CDR3 spells CASSHNQGITGEQYF. The CDR3 DNA is TGTGCCAGCAGCCATAACCAGGGAATCACGGGCGAGCAGTACTTC.

This clone was seen only a few times. The gene calls are TRBV27 and TRBJ2-7; 8 bases agree with TRBD2. Germline V CDR1 and CDR2: MNHEY, SMNVEV (reference sequence). This CDR3 has 15 amino acids. V dropped 3 bases and J dropped 4; count of bases not matched to a gene: 8. CDR3 sequence reads: CASSFRGGPAYEQYF. The CDR3 DNA reads TGTGCCAGCAGTTTTCGGGGGGGGCCGGCTTACGAGCAGTACTTC.

The CDR3 loop is CASSRRAGVNEKLFF. The CDR3 DNA follows: TGTGCCAGCAGCCGCCGGGCGGGAGTTAATGAAAAACTGTTTTTT. The chain carries TRBV7-8 and TRBJ1-4; D call uncertain. V lost 5 bases and J lost 4, with 14 bases in between. The CDR3 is made up of 15 amino acids. Germline loops: CDR1 SGHVS, CDR2 FQNEAQ.

V and J are TRBV18 and TRBJ1-6, with a tentative D call TRBD1 (6 bases). Germline V gene sequence: CDR1 KGHSH, CDR2 LQKENI. There are 17 residues in the CDR3. V was cut by 3 bases and J by 7 bases, with 19 bases left in between. CDR3 coding DNA: TGTGCCAGCTCACCCCTACCACCGGGACAAAGAAATTCACCCCTCCACTTT. It specifies CASSPLPPGQRNSPLHF.

As DNA, the CDR3 is TGTGCCAGCAGTGAGGCGTGGTCAGACATTAAATTTCTGGGCTACACCTTC. As protein: CASSEAWSDIKFLGYTF. This chain links TRBV6-1 with TRBJ1-2, with D uncertain. Trimming pared 3 bases from V and 8 bases from J, leaving 25 bases between. This CDR3 comprises 17 residues. Germline assignment: CDR1 MNHNS and CDR2 SASEGT.

The genes are TRBV2 and TRBJ2-7; maybe TRBD2 (5 bases). Germline CDR1 SNHLY, CDR2 FYNNEI. The CDR3 contains 12 residues. V lost 8 bases to trimming and J lost 5 bases, with 13 bases between them. CDR3 in DNA: TGTGCCAGCCGCGCGGAGGCGGACGAGCAGTACTTC. This encodes CASRAEADEQYF.

This clone has only one observation. The rearrangement links TRBV7-3 to TRBJ2-3; 9 nucleotides align to TRBD1. Germline loops: CDR1 SGHTA, CDR2 FQGTGA. V dropped 5 bases and J dropped 4; count of bases not matched to a gene: 10. The CDR3 has 16 residues. The CDR3 reads CASSQYGQGIADTQYF. The CDR3 nucleotides are TGTGCCAGCAGCCAATATGGACAGGGGATCGCAGATACGCAGTATTTT.

The chain is built from TRBV7-2 and TRBJ2-7, with 9 bases aligning to TRBD1. Germline V gene sequence: CDR1 SGHTA, CDR2 FQGNSA. Losses at the gene ends were 5 bases for V and 6 bases for J; bases not matched to a gene: 5. The CDR3 runs to 13 residues. The CDR3 coding sequence is TGTGCCAGCAGCACAACAGGGGGCCGCGAGCAGTACTTC. The encoded protein is CASSTTGGREQYF.

The gene calls are TRBV5-6 and TRBJ1-1; unclear D gene. Trimming took off 0 bases at V and 0 bases at J, with 6 bases between the two ends. Germline V CDR1 and CDR2: SGHDT, YYEEEE. This CDR3 has 14 amino acids. For the CDR3, the DNA is TGTGCCAGCAGCTTGGGGGCAGTGAACACTGAAGCTTTCTTT. It specifies CASSLGAVNTEAFF.

A single count supports this clone. The chain joins TRBV30 to TRBJ2-3; the D is unclear. This CDR3 has 14 amino acids. Germline V gene lookup returns CDR1 GTSNPN and CDR2 SVGIG (reference sequence). V lost 1 base to trimming and J lost 4 bases, with 12 bases between them. CDR3 loop: CAWSDHRLPDTQYF. DNA of the CDR3: TGTGCCTGGAGTGATCACCGACTTCCAGATACGCAGTATTTT.

The chain combines TRBV25-1 with TRBJ1-3; D is uncertain. V lost 3 bases to trimming and J lost 2 bases, with 5 bases between them. Germline loops: CDR1 MGHDK, CDR2 SYGVNS. There are 13 residues in the CDR3. CDR3 in DNA: TGTGCCAGCAGTGAGCAGGCTGGAAACACCATATATTTT. Translating it yields CASSEQAGNTIYF.

This sequence joins TRBV6-2 or TRBV6-3 and TRBJ1-5; D is uncertain. This CDR3 is built from 16 residues. V was pared by 0 bases and J by 7 bases, with 16 bases between. Germline CDR1 reads MNHEY; CDR2 reads SVGEGT. The CDR3 here is CASSYSIGRARQPQHF. CDR3 in DNA: TGTGCCAGCAGTTACTCGATAGGGAGGGCTCGGCAGCCCCAGCATTTT.

The chain links TRBV10-3 to TRBJ2-2; possibly TRBD1 for D (6 bases). The CDR3 covers 13 residues. V was shortened by 11 bases and J by 3 bases, with 13 bases between the two germline ends. CDR1 is ENHRY, CDR2 SYGVKD, per germline. CDR3: CAVTPGDTGELFF. The DNA for the CDR3 is TGTGCCGTTACCCCAGGGGACACCGGGGAGCTGTTTTTT.

This chain connects TRBV3-1 (or the pseudogene TRBV3-2) to TRBJ2-2; TRBD2 matches 8 bases. The V and J ends lost 5 bases and 7 bases, in that order; junction bases with no gene match: 0. Germline lookup yields CDR1 LGHDT and CDR2 YNNKEL (reference sequence). The CDR3 sequence is 12 residues long. CDR3 loop: CASSGTSGELFF. The CDR3 DNA reads TGTGCCAGCAGCGGGACTAGCGGGGAGCTGTTTTTT.

The chain joins TRBV6-6 to TRBJ2-1; perhaps TRBD1 as D (6 bases). CDR1 MNHNY and CDR2 SVGAGI come from the germline V gene (reference sequence). CDR3 size: 13 residues. V shed 6 bases and J shed 5 bases, with 11 bases lying between them. The CDR3: CASRSQGHNEQFF. CDR3 sequence (DNA): TGTGCCAGCAGGTCGCAGGGGCACAATGAGCAGTTCTTC.

The rearrangement joins TRBV5-6 to TRBJ2-6; D ambiguous. The germline gives CDR1 SGHDT, CDR2 YYEEEE. The CDR3 has 18 residues. V lost 0 bases and J lost 0, with 13 bases in between. CDR3 nucleotide sequence: TGTGCCAGCAGCTTGGGGATCGGCGGAAGCTCTGGGGCCAACGTCCTGACTTTC. This encodes CASSLGIGGSSGANVLTF. The full variable domain, completed using reference TRBV5-6 and TRBJ2-6, is DAGVTQSPTHLIKTRGQQVTLRCSPKSGHDTVSWYQQALGQGPQFIFQYYEEEERQRGNFPDRFSGHQFPNYSSELNVNALLLGDSALYLCASSLGIGGSSGANVLTFGAGSRLTVL.

The CDR3 here is CASSRREGRNEQFF. The CDR3 DNA reads TGTGCCAGCTCACGAAGGGAGGGTAGGAATGAGCAGTTCTTC. V gene TRBV18 combines with J gene TRBJ2-1, with 7 bases aligning to TRBD2. CDR3 length: 14 amino acids. V was pared by 4 bases and J by 7 bases, with 7 bases of the junction left unmatched. CDR1 KGHSH and CDR2 LQKENI come from the germline V gene.